Below, 29 T cell receptor beta chains from the same sample are listed, as sequenced in a study of blood T cell repertoires in COVID-19. Assay used: immunoSEQ multiplex PCR; TCRdb lists only in-frame clones, some missing. This table has roughly 150,000 clones, approximately 86% appearing once. The sequenced material came from PBMCs or T cells enriched from blood (not recorded which). The receptors were sampled from a man aged 55-75 years who had recovered from COVID-19.

The rearrangement links TRBV19 to TRBJ2-1; TRBD2 aligns across 8 bases. Germline V gene sequence: CDR1 LNHDA, CDR2 SQIVND (reference sequence). The CDR3 has 19 amino acids. After removal of 3 bases from V and 3 bases from J, the junction contained 16 bases not matched to a gene. The CDR3 protein is CASSILPSLSGLVYNEQFF. The CDR3 DNA sequence: TGTGCCAGTAGTATTCTGCCTAGTCTTTCGGGACTAGTCTACAATGAGCAGTTCTTC.

This rearrangement joins TRBV6-5 to TRBJ1-4, with 10 bases fitting TRBD1. Germline V gene data show CDR1 as MNHEY and CDR2 as SVGAGI. The CDR3 has 13 residues. V trimming: 8 bases; J trimming: 8 bases; junction bases outside the gene matches: 5. This CDR3 is CASARDRGEKLFF. As DNA, the CDR3 is TGTGCCAGCGCCCGGGACAGGGGCGAAAAACTGTTTTTT.

The chain carries TRBV20-1 and TRBJ1-1; D remains unclear. The germline V gene has CDR1 DFQATT and CDR2 SNEGSKA (reference sequence). Trimming pared 8 bases from V and 1 base from J, leaving 2 bases between. The CDR3 loop spans 9 amino acids. The CDR3 loop is CSRNTEAFF. CDR3 bases: TGCAGTCGGAACACTGAAGCTTTCTTT.

This clone was counted between two and nine times. This rearrangement joins TRBV28 to TRBJ1-6; possible D gene TRBD1, 6 bases. The V and J ends lost 10 bases and 0 bases respectively, with 19 bases between them. Germline-derived CDR1 and CDR2 are MDHEN and SYDVKM. The CDR3 is made up of 17 amino acids. DNA for the CDR3: TGTGCCATCTCCGACAGGCTAGGGGGCTCCTATAATTCACCCCTCCACTTT. This gives the protein CAISDRLGGSYNSPLHF.

The CDR3 is CASSSDYFTGELFF. DNA of the CDR3: TGTGCCAGCAGTTCCGACTATTTTACCGGGGAGCTGTTTTTT. V is TRBV6-6 and J is TRBJ2-2, with D possibly TRBD2 on 5 matching bases. Per germline, CDR1 MNHNY and CDR2 SVGAGI (reference sequence). V lost 4 bases to trimming and J lost 5 bases, with 11 bases between them. CDR3 length: 14 residues.

This clone was counted a single time. This sequence joins TRBV29-1 and TRBJ1-2; 10 positions match TRBD1. Germline V lookup: CDR1 SQVTM, CDR2 ANQGSEA. With 6 bases clipped from V and 0 bases from J, the junction kept 7 bases outside the gene matches. This CDR3 spans 15 amino acids. CDR3 amino acids: CSVTGTGAANYGYTF. CDR3 DNA sequence: TGCAGCGTCACCGGGACAGGGGCCGCTAACTATGGCTACACCTTC.

The chain couples TRBV27 to TRBJ1-5; D gene unclear. The V and J ends lost 5 bases and 0 bases respectively, with 14 bases between them. Germline values: CDR1 MNHEY, CDR2 SMNVEV (reference sequence). CDR3 size: 16 residues. CDR3 loop: CASSPVLWSSNQPQHF. As DNA, the CDR3 is TGTGCCAGCAGTCCCGTCCTTTGGAGTAGCAATCAGCCCCAGCATTTT.

The rearrangement uses TRBV28 and TRBJ2-7, with D perhaps matching TRBD1 (5 bases). The V end was cut by 6 bases, the J end by 1 base, with 13 bases between. Germline CDR1 MDHEN, CDR2 SYDVKM. The CDR3 is 14 amino acids. CDR3 bases: TGTGCCAGCAGGGCCACAGGAAGGTCCTACGAGCAGTACTTC. It translates to CASRATGRSYEQYF.

This sequence joins TRBV6-5 and TRBJ1-1, with a weak D call TRBD1 (6 bases). The germline V and J ends were trimmed by 8 bases and 0 bases, with 16 bases remaining between them. This CDR3 comprises 15 residues. Germline loops: CDR1 MNHEY, CDR2 SVGAGI. The CDR3 reads CASRSGTRMNTEAFF. CDR3 nucleotides: TGTGCCAGCCGCAGTGGGACACGCATGAACACTGAAGCTTTCTTT.

This sequence joins TRBV19 and TRBJ2-1; D not certain. CDR3 size: 15 residues. Between the trimmed V and J ends, which lost 4 bases and 0 bases, there was a span of 10 bases. From germline, CDR1 is LNHDA and CDR2 SQIVND (reference sequence). CDR3 bases: TGTGCCAGTAGTACTCGTGATAGCTCCTACAATGAGCAGTTCTTC. Amino acids: CASSTRDSSYNEQFF.

This chain uses TRBV21-1 with TRBJ2-7; the table names TRBD1, a call not compared with the DNA. TRBV21-1 is assigned pseudogene status. The CDR3 totals 17 residues. The CDR3 DNA follows: TGTGCCAGCAGCAAAGTATTCAGACAGGCTCCACCCTACGAGCAGTACTTC. Protein: CASSKVFRQAPPYEQYF.

The CDR3 nucleotides read TGTGCCTGGAGTGAGACAGGTGTCTCTGGGGCCAACGTCCTGACTTTC. Amino acid sequence: CAWSETGVSGANVLTF. V is TRBV30 and J is TRBJ2-6; D is possibly TRBD1 (6 bases). The germline V gene has CDR1 GTSNPN and CDR2 SVGIG (reference sequence). This CDR3 contains 16 residues. V lost 1 base and J 0 bases, leaving 10 bases between the germline ends.

The chain employs TRBV6-5 and TRBJ2-1; TRBD2 is a possible D gene (7 bases). V lost 8 bases to trimming and J lost 6 bases, with 17 bases between them. The CDR3 runs to 14 residues. Germline CDR1 reads MNHEY; CDR2 reads SVGAGI. CDR3: CASRGAGAVNEQFF. In DNA form, the CDR3 reads TGTGCCAGCCGCGGCGCGGGGGCGGTCAATGAGCAGTTCTTC.

The chain carries TRBV6-5 and TRBJ2-2, with TRBD1 identical over 7 bases. From germline, CDR1 is MNHEY and CDR2 SVGAGI. The CDR3 has 14 amino acids. The V gene end was trimmed by 4 bases and the J gene end by 2 bases; junction bases not matched to a gene: 1. CDR3 region: CASSWDRNTGELFF. The DNA for the CDR3 is TGTGCCAGCAGTTGGGACAGAAACACCGGGGAGCTGTTTTTT.

The chain employs TRBV5-4 and TRBJ2-5; no clear D gene. There are 14 residues in the CDR3. The V gene's germline CDR1 is SGHNT and CDR2 YYREEE (reference sequence). Deletions cut 0 bases from V and 3 bases from J, with 9 bases between. CDR3 amino acids: CASSLASRKETQYF. The CDR3 nucleotides are TGTGCCAGCAGCTTGGCCTCTAGAAAAGAGACCCAGTACTTC.

V and J are TRBV7-9 and TRBJ1-1; 7 nucleotides line up with TRBD1. This CDR3 is built from 14 residues. The junction had 6 bases not matched to a gene; V was cut back by 4 bases and J by 4 bases. Germline V lookup: CDR1 SEHNR, CDR2 FQNEAQ (reference sequence). CDR3 protein: CASSSQDRSTEAFF. In DNA, the CDR3 is TGTGCCAGCAGCTCCCAGGACAGGAGCACTGAAGCTTTCTTT.

The chain joins TRBV29-1 to TRBJ2-3; D might be TRBD2 (5 bases). V was trimmed by 7 bases and J by 2 bases, leaving 10 bases between them. This CDR3 is built from 12 residues. Per the germline V gene, CDR1 is SQVTM and CDR2 is ANQGSEA. CDR3 residues: CSASTTTDTQYF. The CDR3 DNA reads TGCAGCGCTAGCACCACCACAGATACGCAGTATTTT.

The chain combines TRBV4-2 with TRBJ2-7, with 9 bases that match TRBD1. This CDR3 is 15 amino acids long. Losses at the gene ends were 0 bases for V and 6 bases for J; bases not matched to a gene: 6. Germline V CDR1 and CDR2: LGHNA, YNFKEQ. CDR3 amino acids: CASSQDSGQGREQYF. Here the CDR3 DNA reads TGTGCCAGCAGCCAAGATTCAGGACAGGGGCGCGAGCAGTACTTC.

This chain links TRBV19 with TRBJ1-1; no reliable D call. The V gene's germline CDR1 is LNHDA and CDR2 SQIVND (reference sequence). Trimming stripped 1 base from V and 1 base from J, with 7 bases between. This CDR3 is built from 14 residues. CDR3 protein: CASSIGAENTEAFF. CDR3 coding DNA: TGTGCCAGTAGTATAGGGGCAGAGAACACTGAAGCTTTCTTT. The full variable domain, in which reference TRBV19 and TRBJ1-1 provide the parts outside the CDR3, is DGGITQSPKYLFRKEGQNVTLSCEQNLNHDAMYWYRQDPGQGLRLIYYSQIVNDFQKGDIAEGYSVSREKKESFPLTVTSAQKNPTAFYLCASSIGAENTEAFFGQGTRLTVV.

This clone was recorded a few times. The chain is built from TRBV2 and TRBJ2-1; 11 nucleotides align to TRBD2. The CDR3 has 16 amino acids. Germline lookup yields CDR1 SNHLY and CDR2 FYNNEI. The trim removed 6 bases at V and 2 bases at J, leaving 6 bases unmatched. The CDR3 protein is CASSQQGLAAYNEQFF. The CDR3 nucleotides are TGTGCCAGCAGCCAACAGGGACTAGCGGCCTACAATGAGCAGTTCTTC.

This chain links TRBV14 with TRBJ2-6, with D uncertain. The V gene lost 1 base and the J gene lost 0 bases, with 7 bases spanning the gap. The CDR3 spans 16 residues. From germline, CDR1 is SGHDN and CDR2 FVKESK. In DNA form, the CDR3 reads TGTGCCAGCAGCCAAGTCAGGTTCTCTGGGGCCAACGTCCTGACTTTC. Protein product: CASSQVRFSGANVLTF.

The genes are TRBV3-1 (or the pseudogene TRBV3-2) and TRBJ1-3; no reliable D call. The CDR3 sequence is 15 residues long. Trimming pared 4 bases from V and 0 bases from J, leaving 10 bases between. The germline V gene has CDR1 LGHDT and CDR2 YNNKEL (reference sequence). The CDR3 DNA sequence: TGTGCCAGCAGCCCTAGACCCAGCTCTGGAAACACCATATATTTT. Amino acid sequence: CASSPRPSSGNTIYF.

The chain employs TRBV2 and TRBJ1-1; D call uncertain. CDR1 is SNHLY, CDR2 FYNNEI, per germline. This CDR3 region has 15 residues. V gave up 4 bases and J gave up 0 bases, with 12 bases separating them. In DNA form, the CDR3 reads TGTGCCAGCAGTGGTACGGGAACCATGAACACTGAAGCTTTCTTT. Residues: CASSGTGTMNTEAFF. The variable domain in full, completed from reference TRBV2 and TRBJ1-1, reads EPEVTQTPSHQVTQMGQEVILRCVPISNHLYFYWYRQILGQKVEFLVSFYNNEISEKSEIFDDQFSVERPDGSNFTLKIRSTKLEDSAMYFCASSGTGTMNTEAFFGQGTRLTVV.

This clone has a handful of counts. V gene TRBV19 combines with J gene TRBJ1-5; the D is unclear. Germline V lookup: CDR1 LNHDA, CDR2 SQIVND (reference sequence). CDR3 length equals 12 residues. V shed 4 bases and J shed 8 bases, with 9 bases lying between them. The CDR3 loop is CASSNRGKPQHF. CDR3 nucleotides: TGTGCCAGTAGTAATCGGGGAAAGCCCCAGCATTTT.

In the case of this clone: The same CDR3 can be traced to other DNA sequences in this sample. V gene TRBV11-3 combines with J gene TRBJ2-1; 12 bases line up with TRBD2. The CDR3 spans 16 residues. Germline loops: CDR1 SGHNT, CDR2 YENEEA. Trimming at V came to 2 bases and at J to 4 bases, leaving 3 bases not matched to a gene. CDR3 amino acids: CASSLSTSGGYNEQFF. CDR3 coding DNA: TGTGCCAGCAGCTTATCTACTAGCGGGGGGTACAATGAGCAGTTCTTC.

The chain recombines TRBV28 with TRBJ2-5, with D perhaps matching TRBD1 (6 bases). Germline V gives CDR1 MDHEN, CDR2 SYDVKM. The CDR3 covers 16 residues. V was pared by 8 bases and J by 2 bases, with 21 bases between. CDR3 amino acids: CASSLAGGTGQETQYF. CDR3 nucleotides: TGTGCCAGCTCTCTTGCTGGAGGAACAGGGCAAGAGACCCAGTACTTC.

The chain recombines TRBV14 with TRBJ1-6; D is uncertain. The germline V gene has CDR1 SGHDN and CDR2 FVKESK. The length of the CDR3 is 16 residues. V was shortened by 0 bases and J by 9 bases, with 15 bases between the two germline ends. This CDR3 is CASSQDPGWWGSPLHF. The CDR3 bases are TGTGCCAGCAGCCAAGACCCGGGGTGGTGGGGTTCACCCCTCCACTTT.

This clone was observed many times. The chain recombines TRBV12-3 or TRBV12-4 with TRBJ1-4; perhaps TRBD1 as D (5 bases). V was pared by 4 bases and J by 14 bases, with 14 bases between. The CDR3 has 12 amino acids. CDR3 sequence: CASSSETTDLFF. CDR3 in DNA: TGTGCCAGCAGTTCCGAAACGACAGATCTGTTTTTT.

The chain couples TRBV27 to TRBJ2-5; 14 bases are shared with TRBD2. Per the germline V gene, CDR1 is MNHEY and CDR2 is SMNVEV (reference sequence). V was clipped by 6 bases and J by 5 bases; unmatched bases: 5. The CDR3 is 15 amino acids. The CDR3 reads CASRRTSGGQETQYF. The DNA of the CDR3 is TGTGCCAGCAGGAGGACTAGCGGGGGGCAGGAGACCCAGTACTTC.